The 25 T cell receptor beta chains listed next were all sequenced from one sample in a study of blood T cells in healthy people across ages. Combining a sample-barcoded 5' primer with a J-beta primer mix, a second PCR ran for 7 to 11 cycles. MiXCR, applied by TCRdb to the 5' RACE reads, yields one record per CDR3 protein. Of 1,800,000 or so distinct CDR3 sequences listed, roughly two fifths are singletons. The sample was blood. The receptor source for this set is a human donor in good health.

The chain joins TRBV7-2 to TRBJ2-3; D might be TRBD1 or TRBD2, each matching 6 bases. Trimming took 6 bases from V and 2 from J, leaving 15 bases between them. Germline V gene lookup returns CDR1 SGHTA and CDR2 FQGNSA. The CDR3 is 15 residues long. The CDR3 is CASSYDRGPTDTQYF. The CDR3 DNA reads TGTGCCAGCAGTTATGATCGGGGGCCCACAGATACGCAGTATTTT.

The table lists this clonotype with a few counts. V usage is TRBV10-3 and J usage is TRBJ2-1; TRBD1 matches 7 bases. CDR1 ENHRY and CDR2 SYGVKD come from the germline V gene. Unmatched junction bases numbered 4, after V lost 6 bases and J lost 5 bases. The CDR3 runs 13 residues. CDR3 residues: CAIRLTGNNEQFF. The CDR3, as DNA: TGTGCCATCAGACTGACAGGGAACAATGAGCAGTTCTTC.

This clonotype occurred a few times. V gene TRBV29-1 combines with J gene TRBJ1-2, with no clear D. CDR1 SQVTM and CDR2 ANQGSEA come from the germline V gene. V shed 3 bases and J shed 5 bases, with 13 bases lying between them. The CDR3 covers 13 residues. In nucleotides, the CDR3 is TGCAGCGTTGAGATGGGTACAGCATATGGCTACACCTTC. Encoded protein: CSVEMGTAYGYTF.

In this sample, this clonotype turned up a few times. V usage is TRBV7-9 and J usage is TRBJ1-2; 7 bases line up with TRBD1. The CDR3 loop spans 15 amino acids. V was pared by 5 bases and J by 1 base, with 7 bases of the junction left unmatched. The germline V gene encodes CDR1 SEHNR and CDR2 FQNEAQ (reference sequence). The CDR3 loop reads CASSPRDRHNYGYTF. CDR3 bases: TGTGCCAGCAGCCCCCGGGACAGACATAACTATGGCTACACCTTC.

The V call is TRBV7-8, the J call TRBJ2-5; no clear D. Germline-derived CDR1 and CDR2 are SGHVS and FQNEAQ. The CDR3 loop spans 14 amino acids. V was shortened by 4 bases and J by 4 bases, with 13 bases between the two germline ends. In DNA, the CDR3 is TGTGCCAGCAGCTCTCGGCCCCCAGGAGAGACCCAGTACTTC. This sequence encodes CASSSRPPGETQYF. The variable domain in full, completed from reference TRBV7-8 and TRBJ2-5, reads GAGVSQSPRYKVAKRGQDVALRCDPISGHVSLFWYQQALGQGPEFLTYFQNEAQLDKSGLPSDRFFAERPEGSVSTLKIQRTQQEDSAVYLCASSSRPPGETQYFGPGTRLLVL.

The genes are TRBV15 and TRBJ1-1; a weak D match, TRBD1 (5 bases). V was trimmed by 6 bases and J by 4 bases, leaving 12 bases between them. Germline values: CDR1 LNHNV, CDR2 YYDKDF (reference sequence). The CDR3 is 13 amino acids. CDR3 residues: CATSPGRATEAFF. The CDR3 DNA follows: TGTGCCACCAGTCCAGGGCGGGCCACTGAAGCTTTCTTT.

V and J are TRBV12-5 and TRBJ2-1, with 11 bases identical to TRBD2. The CDR3 runs to 18 residues. The ends lost 3 bases at V and 4 bases at J; junction bases unmatched: 11. Germline assignment: CDR1 LGHNT and CDR2 FRNRAP. CDR3 nucleotides: TGTGCTAGTGGTTTCACTAGCGGGGGCTACAATCTTTACAATGAGCAGTTCTTC. It translates to CASGFTSGGYNLYNEQFF.

V gene TRBV7-9 combines with J gene TRBJ1-6; D is undetermined. The germline V and J ends were trimmed by 5 bases and 11 bases, with 16 bases remaining between them. The length of the CDR3 is 14 residues. Germline CDR1 SEHNR, CDR2 FQNEAQ (reference sequence). CDR3 sequence reads: CASSPDRGSAPLHF. The CDR3 DNA reads TGTGCCAGCAGCCCGGACCGCGGCTCTGCACCCCTCCACTTT. The whole variable domain, filled in from reference TRBV7-9 and TRBJ1-6, reads DTGVSQNPRHKITKRGQNVTFRCDPISEHNRLYWYRQTLGQGPEFLTYFQNEAQLEKSRLLSDRFSAERPKGSFSTLEIQRTEQGDSAMYLCASSPDRGSAPLHFGNGTRLTVT.

The chain combines TRBV20-1 with TRBJ2-3; the match to TRBD1 covers 7 bases. V shed 4 bases, J shed 2 bases, and the junction held 6 bases outside the gene matches. The length of the CDR3 is 14 residues. Germline loops: CDR1 DFQATT, CDR2 SNEGSKA (reference sequence). The CDR3 nucleotides are TGCAGTGCTACCCGGGACAGCCACACAGATACGCAGTATTTT. Its translation: CSATRDSHTDTQYF.

The table lists this clonotype with a few counts. The V gene is TRBV7-9, the J gene TRBJ1-4; D unclear. The germline V gene encodes CDR1 SEHNR and CDR2 FQNEAQ (reference sequence). The CDR3 length is 13 residues. Trimming removed 3 bases at V and 12 bases at J, with 14 bases between. The CDR3 DNA is TGTGCCAGCAGCTTCGGCAGGCTGAACCAACTGTTTTTT. Protein product: CASSFGRLNQLFF.

This clonotype has a handful of counts. The CDR3 nucleotides are TGTGCCAGCAGCACCGGGGCAGCTCTCTACTATGGCTACACCTTC. It specifies CASSTGAALYYGYTF. The J gene is TRBJ1-2, the V gene TRBV3-1; D is possibly TRBD1 (5 bases). The CDR3 spans 15 residues. The V gene's germline CDR1 is LGHDT and CDR2 YNNKEL (reference sequence). With 5 bases removed from V and 3 bases from J, the gap between germline ends came to 16 bases.

This clonotype came up a few times. The chain recombines TRBV6-1 with TRBJ2-3; 8 bases are shared with TRBD2. This CDR3 is built from 17 residues. J was trimmed by 7 bases and V by 8 bases; bases with no gene match: 20. Germline assignment: CDR1 MNHNS and CDR2 SASEGT. This chain's CDR3 is CASAPVDSGDLGYTQYF. In DNA form, the CDR3 reads TGTGCCAGCGCCCCCGTCGATAGCGGGGACCTTGGTTATACGCAGTATTTT.

The CDR3 sequence: CASSTKDESSYNEQFF. The CDR3 coding sequence is TGTGCCAGCAGTACCAAGGACGAAAGCTCCTACAATGAGCAGTTCTTC. This chain links TRBV28 with TRBJ2-1; D unclear. The V end was cut by 5 bases, the J end by 0 bases, with 14 bases between. CDR3 size: 16 residues. Germline-derived CDR1 and CDR2 are MDHEN and SYDVKM.

This clonotype was observed a handful of times. The chain recombines TRBV27 with TRBJ1-2; perhaps TRBD1 as D (6 bases). Germline CDR1 MNHEY, CDR2 SMNVEV (reference sequence). Trimming removed 6 bases at V and 2 bases at J, with 25 bases between. The CDR3 length is 18 residues. CDR3 sequence (DNA): TGTGCCAGCAGACCGTCCTCGGGACACCCCTCGGGGAACTATGGCTACACCTTC. This gives the protein CASRPSSGHPSGNYGYTF.

Regarding this clonotype: The junction departs from germline at one end; a sequencing error may be responsible. The chain combines TRBV7-8 with TRBJ2-5; perhaps TRBD2 as D (5 bases). The CDR3 is 14 amino acids. Germline CDR1 reads SGHVS; CDR2 reads FQNEAQ. CDR3: CASSLASSGQREFF. The DNA of the CDR3 is TGTGCCAGCAGCTTAGCCTCGTCTGGGCAGAGGGAGTTCTTC.

The V and J genes are TRBV20-1 and TRBJ1-2; TRBD1 matches at 8 bases. The CDR3 length is 14 residues. Germline V lookup: CDR1 DFQATT, CDR2 SNEGSKA (reference sequence). J gave up 7 bases and V 5 bases, and 12 bases lay outside the gene matches. Written as DNA, the CDR3 is TGCAGTGCTCCTGTCGACAGGGGAAATTCTGGCTACACCTTC. Its protein is CSAPVDRGNSGYTF.

V and J are TRBV5-4 and TRBJ2-3; D possibly uses TRBD1 or TRBD2 (5 bases each). Between the trimmed V and J ends, which lost 3 bases and 5 bases, there was a span of 22 bases. This CDR3 spans 17 amino acids. Germline assignment: CDR1 SGHNT and CDR2 YYREEE (reference sequence). DNA of the CDR3: TGTGCCAGCAGCTCGGATACGGGACCTCAGTCCGTAGATACGCAGTATTTT. This gives the protein CASSSDTGPQSVDTQYF.

The chain recombines TRBV7-2 with TRBJ1-5; maybe TRBD1 (6 bases). This CDR3 is 15 amino acids long. V lost 5 bases to trimming and J lost 0 bases, with 11 bases between them. Germline V gene lookup returns CDR1 SGHTA and CDR2 FQGNSA. The CDR3 sequence: CASSTGQYSNQPQHF. For the CDR3, the DNA is TGTGCCAGCAGCACCGGACAGTATAGCAATCAGCCCCAGCATTTT.

This clonotype was recorded a few times. The DNA for the CDR3 is TGTGCCAGCAGCTTTTTTCATCAAGAGACCCAGTACTTC. Protein: CASSFFHQETQYF. The gene calls are TRBV7-3 and TRBJ2-5, with D hard to call. Trimming pared 3 bases from V and 2 bases from J, leaving 7 bases between. From germline, CDR1 is SGHTA and CDR2 FQGTGA. CDR3 size: 13 residues.

This chain connects TRBV20-1 to TRBJ2-7, with 10 bases aligning to TRBD2. The assigned J gene may be wrong: the sequence end matches TRBJ2-5 better. The CDR3 runs 20 residues. Germline-derived CDR1 and CDR2 are DFQATT and SNEGSKA (reference sequence). The chain's CDR3 is CSARDLLGASGGRLQETQYF. The CDR3 DNA sequence: TGCAGTGCTAGAGATCTTTTGGGGGCTAGCGGGGGACGCCTCCAAGAGACCCAGTACTTC.

This chain connects TRBV6-5 to TRBJ1-5; no firm D call. With 8 bases removed from V and 7 bases from J, the gap between germline ends came to 9 bases. Germline V gene sequence: CDR1 MNHEY, CDR2 SVGAGI. The CDR3 loop spans 11 amino acids. The CDR3 region has the DNA TGTGCCAGCGGTTGGAAACAGCCCCAGCATTTT. Amino acid sequence: CASGWKQPQHF.

Here the CDR3 reads CAIHPWQGYPGSNYGYTF. The CDR3 DNA sequence: TGTGCCATTCATCCTTGGCAGGGCTATCCCGGTTCTAACTATGGCTACACCTTC. The chain employs TRBV10-3 and TRBJ1-2; possible D gene TRBD1, 5 bases. The CDR3 contains 18 residues. Trimming removed 9 bases at V and 0 bases at J, with 26 bases between. Germline CDR1 and CDR2: ENHRY and SYGVKD.

The chain joins TRBV7-2 to TRBJ2-7; D may be TRBD1 (5 bases). Germline assignment: CDR1 SGHTA and CDR2 FQGNSA. Trimming removed 4 bases from V and 2 bases from J, with 15 bases in between. CDR3 size: 15 residues. The CDR3 DNA sequence: TGTGCCAGCAGCTGGGATAGGGGCAGGGCCTACGAGCAGTACTTC. This gives the protein CASSWDRGRAYEQYF.

This clonotype was counted only a few times. This chain links TRBV7-3 with TRBJ2-1; tentative D call: TRBD2 (7 bases). Germline V gives CDR1 SGHTA, CDR2 FQGTGA. Trimming stripped 5 bases from V and 2 bases from J, with 13 bases between. CDR3 size: 15 residues. The CDR3 here is CASSQRGGPYNEQFF. As DNA, the CDR3 is TGTGCCAGCAGCCAGAGGGGGGGCCCCTACAATGAGCAGTTCTTC.

Only a few counts were recorded for this clonotype. V gene TRBV5-1 combines with J gene TRBJ1-4; tentative D call: TRBD1 (5 bases). CDR3 length equals 15 residues. Germline assignment: CDR1 SGHRS and CDR2 YFSETQ. V lost 0 bases and J lost 6, with 12 bases in between. The CDR3 sequence is CASSLVSGGDEKLFF. Written as DNA, the CDR3 is TGCGCCAGCAGCTTGGTTTCTGGGGGTGATGAAAAACTGTTTTTT.